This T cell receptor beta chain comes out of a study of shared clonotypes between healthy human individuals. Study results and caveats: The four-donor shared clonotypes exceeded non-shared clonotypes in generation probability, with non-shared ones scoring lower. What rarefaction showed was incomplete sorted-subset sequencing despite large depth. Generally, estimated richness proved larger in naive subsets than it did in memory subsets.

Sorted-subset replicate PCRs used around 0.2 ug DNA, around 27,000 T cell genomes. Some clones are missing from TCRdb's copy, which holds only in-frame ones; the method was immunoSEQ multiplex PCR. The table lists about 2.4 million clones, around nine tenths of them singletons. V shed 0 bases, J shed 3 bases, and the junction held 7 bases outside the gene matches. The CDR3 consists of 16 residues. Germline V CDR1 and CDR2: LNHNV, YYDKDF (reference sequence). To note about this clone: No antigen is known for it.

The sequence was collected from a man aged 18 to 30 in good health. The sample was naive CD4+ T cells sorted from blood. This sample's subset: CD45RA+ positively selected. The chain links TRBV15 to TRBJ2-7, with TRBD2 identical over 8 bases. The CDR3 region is CATSRDQGTRYYEQYF. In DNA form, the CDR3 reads TGTGCCACCAGCAGAGATCAGGGGACTAGATACTACGAGCAGTACTTC.